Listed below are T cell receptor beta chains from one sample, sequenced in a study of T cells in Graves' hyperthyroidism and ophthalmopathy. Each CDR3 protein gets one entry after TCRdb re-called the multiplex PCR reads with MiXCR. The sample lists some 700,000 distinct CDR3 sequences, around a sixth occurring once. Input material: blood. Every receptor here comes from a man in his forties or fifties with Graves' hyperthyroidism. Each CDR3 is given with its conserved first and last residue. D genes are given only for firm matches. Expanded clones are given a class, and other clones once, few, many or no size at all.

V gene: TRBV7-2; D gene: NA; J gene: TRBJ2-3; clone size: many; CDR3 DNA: TGTGCCAGCTATGACCCAGGAAGCACAGATACGCAGTATTTT; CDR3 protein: CASYDPGSTDTQYF
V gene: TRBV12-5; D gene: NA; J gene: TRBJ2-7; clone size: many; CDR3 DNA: TGTGCTAGTGACCCAAGATCCGCAGACGTCCGTTGCTCCTACGAGCAGTACTTC; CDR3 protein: CASDPRSADVRCSYEQYF
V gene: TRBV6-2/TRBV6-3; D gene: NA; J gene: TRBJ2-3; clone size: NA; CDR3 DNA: TGTGCCAGCAGTTATACATTCGCTGCTACGCAGTATTTT; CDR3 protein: CASSYTFAATQYF
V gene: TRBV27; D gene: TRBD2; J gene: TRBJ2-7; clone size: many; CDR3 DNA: TGTGCCAGCAGTTTAGGGGGGGACCCTTTCTACGAGCAGTACTTC; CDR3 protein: CASSLGGDPFYEQYF
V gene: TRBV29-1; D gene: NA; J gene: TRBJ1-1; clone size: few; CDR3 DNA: TGCAGCGTTGAGAGGGAATCAAACACTGAAGCTTTCTTT; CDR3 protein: CSVERESNTEAFF
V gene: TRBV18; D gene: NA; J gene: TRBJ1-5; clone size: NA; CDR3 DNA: TGTGCCAGCTCACCAGATGGGGGGAATCAGCCCCAGCATTTT; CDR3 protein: CASSPDGGNQPQHF
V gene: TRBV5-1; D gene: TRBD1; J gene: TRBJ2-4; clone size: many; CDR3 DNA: TGCGCCAGCAGTCGACAGGGCGAGGACATTCAGTACTTC; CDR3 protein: CASSRQGEDIQYF
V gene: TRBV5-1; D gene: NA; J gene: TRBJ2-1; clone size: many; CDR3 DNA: TGCGCCAGCAGCTTGGTGCCAGGGGGGTACAATGAGCAGTTCTTC; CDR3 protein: CASSLVPGGYNEQFF
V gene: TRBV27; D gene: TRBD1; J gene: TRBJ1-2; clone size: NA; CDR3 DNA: TGTGCCAGCAGTTACAGGGGCCCTAGCTATGGCTACACCTTC; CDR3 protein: CASSYRGPSYGYTF
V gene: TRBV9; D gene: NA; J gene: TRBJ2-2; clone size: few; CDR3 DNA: TGTGCCAGCAGATTCGGAGGGGTGGCCGGGGAGCTGTTTTTT; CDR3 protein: CASRFGGVAGELFF
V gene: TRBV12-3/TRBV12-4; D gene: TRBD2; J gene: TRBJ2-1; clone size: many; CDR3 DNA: TGTGCCAGCAGCTTGAGTAGCCAGCGGGAGTCGAATGAGCAGTTCTTC; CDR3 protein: CASSLSSQRESNEQFF
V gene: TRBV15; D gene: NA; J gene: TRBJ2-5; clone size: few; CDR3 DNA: TGTGCCACCAGCATCGCCAGGGAAGAGACCCAGTACTTC; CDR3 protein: CATSIAREETQYF
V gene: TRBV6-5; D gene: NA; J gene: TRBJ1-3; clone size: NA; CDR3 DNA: TGTGCCAGCAGTTACCGGTCTCCCAGAAACACCATATATTTT; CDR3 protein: CASSYRSPRNTIYF
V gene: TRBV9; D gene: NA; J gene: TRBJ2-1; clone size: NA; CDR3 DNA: TGTGCCAGCAGCGCCCGACCCCCCAACGGGAATGAGCAGTTCTTC; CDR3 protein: CASSARPPNGNEQFF
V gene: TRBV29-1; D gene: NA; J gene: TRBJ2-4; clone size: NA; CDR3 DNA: TGCAGCGTTGAATCGGGGACGGGAGCCAAAAACATTCAGTACTTC; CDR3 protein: CSVESGTGAKNIQYF
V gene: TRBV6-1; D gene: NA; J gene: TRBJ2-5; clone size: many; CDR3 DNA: TGTGCCAGCAGTCGGACAGTTCAAGAGACCCAGTACTTC; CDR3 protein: CASSRTVQETQYF
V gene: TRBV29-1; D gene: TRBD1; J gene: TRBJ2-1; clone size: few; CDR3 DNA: TGCAGCGCCCAGGGGGCCTACAATGAGCAGTTCTTC; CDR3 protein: CSAQGAYNEQFF
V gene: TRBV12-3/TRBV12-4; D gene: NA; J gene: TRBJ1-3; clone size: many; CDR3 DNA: TGTGCCAGCAGTTTCGACAGGAACTATGGAAACACCATATATTTT; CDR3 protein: CASSFDRNYGNTIYF
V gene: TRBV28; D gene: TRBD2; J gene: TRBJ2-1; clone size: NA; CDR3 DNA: TGTGCCAGGGATAGCGGGCGCTCCTACAATGTGCAGTTCTTC; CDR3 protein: CARDSGRSYNVQFF
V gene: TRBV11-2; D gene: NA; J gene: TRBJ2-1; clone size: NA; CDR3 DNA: TGTGCCAGCAGCCCATGGACCCGTCTGACCAATGAGCAGTTCTTC; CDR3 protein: CASSPWTRLTNEQFF
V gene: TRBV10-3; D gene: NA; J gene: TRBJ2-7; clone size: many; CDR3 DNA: TGTGCCATCAGTGCCACCTACGAGCAGTACTTC; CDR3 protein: CAISATYEQYF
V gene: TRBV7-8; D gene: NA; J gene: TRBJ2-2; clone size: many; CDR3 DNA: TGTGCCAGCAGCTTTCGCAGCGGAATGATCACCGGGGAGCTGTTTTTT; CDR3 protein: CASSFRSGMITGELFF
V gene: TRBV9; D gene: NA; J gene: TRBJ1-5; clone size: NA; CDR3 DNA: TGTGCCAGCAGCGTAGGAGGCCAGATCAATCAGCCCCAGCATTTT; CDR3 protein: CASSVGGQINQPQHF
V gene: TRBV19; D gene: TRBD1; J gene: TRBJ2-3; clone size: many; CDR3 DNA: TGTGCCAGTACGAAGACAGGGGATAGCACAGATACGCAGTATTTT; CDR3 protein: CASTKTGDSTDTQYF
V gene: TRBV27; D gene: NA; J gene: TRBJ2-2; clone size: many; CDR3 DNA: TGTGCCAGCAGTTCACAGGGCTACACCGGGGAGCTGTTTTTT; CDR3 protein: CASSSQGYTGELFF
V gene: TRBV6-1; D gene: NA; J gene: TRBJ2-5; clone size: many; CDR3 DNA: TGTGCCAGCAGCTCGACTTGGGGCGAACAAGAGACCCAGTACTTC; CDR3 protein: CASSSTWGEQETQYF
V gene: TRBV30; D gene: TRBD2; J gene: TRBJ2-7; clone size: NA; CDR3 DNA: TGTGCCTGGGTGGGACTAGCGGGCAACGAGCAGTACTTC; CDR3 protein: CAWVGLAGNEQYF
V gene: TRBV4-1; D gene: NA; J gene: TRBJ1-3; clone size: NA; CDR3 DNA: TGCGCCAGCAGCCAAGGTTTATTATGGTCTGGAAACACCATATATTTT; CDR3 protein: CASSQGLLWSGNTIYF
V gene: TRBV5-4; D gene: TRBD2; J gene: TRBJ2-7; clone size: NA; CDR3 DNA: TGTGCCAGCAGGCTGGGACTAGCGGAGAATGTCTACGAGCAGTACTTC; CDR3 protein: CASRLGLAENVYEQYF
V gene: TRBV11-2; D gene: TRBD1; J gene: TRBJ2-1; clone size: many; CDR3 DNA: TGTGCCAGCAGCCTGACAGGGTTTCCCTACAATGAGCAGTTCTTC; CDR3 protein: CASSLTGFPYNEQFF
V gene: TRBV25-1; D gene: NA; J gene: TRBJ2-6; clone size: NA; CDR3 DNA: TGTGCCAGCAGTGATACAGTTAACTCTGGGGCCAACGTCCTGACTTTC; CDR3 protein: CASSDTVNSGANVLTF
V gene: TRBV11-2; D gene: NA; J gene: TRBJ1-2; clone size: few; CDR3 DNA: TGTGCCAGCAGCTTAACGGGGAGAGGGACGGTCTCCACCTTC; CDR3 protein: CASSLTGRGTVSTF
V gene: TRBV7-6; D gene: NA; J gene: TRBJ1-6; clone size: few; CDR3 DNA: TGTGCCAGCAGCTTAGCTGAGACAGGATATAATTCACCCCTCCACTTT; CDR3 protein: CASSLAETGYNSPLHF
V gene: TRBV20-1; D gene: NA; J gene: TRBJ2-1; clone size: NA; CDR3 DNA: TGCAGTGCATCCGACCGGGCGGGATCGAGCTCCTACAATGAGCAGTTCTTC; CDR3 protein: CSASDRAGSSSYNEQFF
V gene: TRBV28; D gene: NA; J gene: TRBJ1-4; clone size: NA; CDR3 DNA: TGTGCCAGCAAGTGGGGAACTTCCAATGAAAAACTGTTTTTT; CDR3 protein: CASKWGTSNEKLFF
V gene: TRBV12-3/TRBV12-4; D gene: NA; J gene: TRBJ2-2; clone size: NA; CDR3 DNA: TGTGCCAGCACCCTTGAACGGGCAGGTCTCACCGGGGAGCTGTTTTTT; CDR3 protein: CASTLERAGLTGELFF
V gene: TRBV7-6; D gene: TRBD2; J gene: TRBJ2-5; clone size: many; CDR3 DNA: TGTGCCAGCAGCTTCGGGACTAAACAAGAGACCCAGTACTTC; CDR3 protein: CASSFGTKQETQYF
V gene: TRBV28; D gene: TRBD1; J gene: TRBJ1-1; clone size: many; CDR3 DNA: TGTGCCAGCACCGTGGACAGGGCGAACACTGAAGCTTTCTTT; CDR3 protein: CASTVDRANTEAFF
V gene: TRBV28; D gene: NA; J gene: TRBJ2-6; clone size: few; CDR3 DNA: TGTGCCAGCAGAACTTCAGGACTGCCGAACTCTGGGGCCAACGTCCTGACTTTC; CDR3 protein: CASRTSGLPNSGANVLTF
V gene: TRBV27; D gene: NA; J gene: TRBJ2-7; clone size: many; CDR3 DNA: TGTGCCAGCAGGTGGCAAACACGCTCCTACGAGCAGTACTTC; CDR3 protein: CASRWQTRSYEQYF
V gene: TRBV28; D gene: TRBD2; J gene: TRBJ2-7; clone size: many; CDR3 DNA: TGTGCCAGCAGTTTACGACTAGCGGGGCTTTACGAGCAGTACTTC; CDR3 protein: CASSLRLAGLYEQYF
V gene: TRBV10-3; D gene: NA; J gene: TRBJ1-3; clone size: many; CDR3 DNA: TGTGCCATCAGTGAATTCGATAGAAGCTCTGGAAACACCATATATTTT; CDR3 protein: CAISEFDRSSGNTIYF
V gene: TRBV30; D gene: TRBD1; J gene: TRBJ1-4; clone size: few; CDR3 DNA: TGTGCCTGGAGGGGACAGGCCATTAATGAAAAACTGTTTTTT; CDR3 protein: CAWRGQAINEKLFF
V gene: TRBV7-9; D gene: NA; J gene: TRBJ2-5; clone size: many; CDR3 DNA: TGTGCCAGCAGCTCCGGGGTATTACAAGAGACCCAGTACTTC; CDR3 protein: CASSSGVLQETQYF
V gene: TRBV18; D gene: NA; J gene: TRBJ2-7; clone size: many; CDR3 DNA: TGTGCCAGCTCACCAAGGGACGGCAGCTCCTACGAGCAGTACTTC; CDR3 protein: CASSPRDGSSYEQYF
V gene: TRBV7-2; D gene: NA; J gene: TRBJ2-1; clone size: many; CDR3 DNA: TGTGCCAGCAGCTTAGAAGGGACCTTATCCAATGAGCAGTTCTTC; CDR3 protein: CASSLEGTLSNEQFF
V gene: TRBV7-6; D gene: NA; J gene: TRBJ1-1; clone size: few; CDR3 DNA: TGTGCCAGCCGCCTGGAGGGGAACACTGAAGCTTTCTTT; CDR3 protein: CASRLEGNTEAFF
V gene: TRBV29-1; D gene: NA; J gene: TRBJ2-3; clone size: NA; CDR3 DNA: TGCAGCGTTGAGCCCAGCACAGATACGCAGTATTTT; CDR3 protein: CSVEPSTDTQYF
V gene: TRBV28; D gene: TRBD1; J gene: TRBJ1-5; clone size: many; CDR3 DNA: TGTGCCAGCAGTTTCGGACAGGGGGGGGATCAGCCCCAGCATTTT; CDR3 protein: CASSFGQGGDQPQHF
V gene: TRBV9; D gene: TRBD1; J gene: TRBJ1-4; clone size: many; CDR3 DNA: TGTGCCAGCAGCGTAGTCGGGACAGGGGACAAACTGTTTTTT; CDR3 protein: CASSVVGTGDKLFF
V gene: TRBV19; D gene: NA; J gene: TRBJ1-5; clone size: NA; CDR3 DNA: TGTGCCAGTAGTATTAAGCGGGGGTTGAGTAATCAGCCCCAGCATTTT; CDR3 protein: CASSIKRGLSNQPQHF
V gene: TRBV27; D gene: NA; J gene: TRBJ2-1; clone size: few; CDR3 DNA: TGTGCCAGCAGTTTATCGAGTCCCGTCTACAATGAGCAGTTCTTC; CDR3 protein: CASSLSSPVYNEQFF
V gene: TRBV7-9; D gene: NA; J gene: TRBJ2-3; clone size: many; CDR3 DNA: TGTGCCAGCCGCCCCTGGGAGGCAGATACGCAGTATTTT; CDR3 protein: CASRPWEADTQYF